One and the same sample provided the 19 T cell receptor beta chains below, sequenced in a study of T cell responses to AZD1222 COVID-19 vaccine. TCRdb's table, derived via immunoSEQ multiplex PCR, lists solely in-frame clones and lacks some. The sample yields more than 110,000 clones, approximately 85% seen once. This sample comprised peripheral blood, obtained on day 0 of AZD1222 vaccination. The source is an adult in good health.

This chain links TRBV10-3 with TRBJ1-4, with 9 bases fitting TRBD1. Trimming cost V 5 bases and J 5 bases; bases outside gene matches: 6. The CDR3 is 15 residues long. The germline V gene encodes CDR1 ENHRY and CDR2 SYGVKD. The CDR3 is CAISPGTGSNEKLFF. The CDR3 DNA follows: TGTGCCATCAGTCCCGGGACAGGGTCCAATGAAAAACTGTTTTTT.

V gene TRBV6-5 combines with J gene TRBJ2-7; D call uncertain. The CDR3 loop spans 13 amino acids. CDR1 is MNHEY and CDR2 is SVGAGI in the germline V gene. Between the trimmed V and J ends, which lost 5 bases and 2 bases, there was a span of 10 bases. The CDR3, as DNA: TGTGCCAGCAGTCCCGGGTCTGCCTACGAGCAGTACTTC. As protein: CASSPGSAYEQYF.

In nucleotides, the CDR3 is TGTGCCAGCAGCTTGCGTCCAGGGGCGGATGAAAAACTGTTTTTT. This translates into CASSLRPGADEKLFF. The chain joins TRBV5-4 to TRBJ1-4; TRBD1 might be the D (6 bases). Germline values: CDR1 SGHNT, CDR2 YYREEE (reference sequence). The length of the CDR3 is 15 residues. Trimming left V 1 base short and J 6 bases short, with 13 bases between.

CDR3 in amino acids: CASSLQSPTSGNTIYF. CDR3 nucleotides: TGCGCCAGCAGCTTACAGAGCCCAACCTCTGGAAACACCATATATTTT. This chain uses TRBV5-1 with TRBJ1-3; no firm D call. Germline CDR1 and CDR2: SGHRS and YFSETQ. The CDR3 totals 16 residues. The V gene lost 2 bases and the J gene lost 0 bases, with 12 bases spanning the gap.

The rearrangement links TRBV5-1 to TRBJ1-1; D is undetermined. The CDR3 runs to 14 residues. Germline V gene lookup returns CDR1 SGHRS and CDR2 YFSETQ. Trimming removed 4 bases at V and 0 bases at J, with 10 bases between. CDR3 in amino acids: CASSPATMNTEAFF. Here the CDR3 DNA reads TGCGCCAGCAGCCCAGCCACAATGAACACTGAAGCTTTCTTT.

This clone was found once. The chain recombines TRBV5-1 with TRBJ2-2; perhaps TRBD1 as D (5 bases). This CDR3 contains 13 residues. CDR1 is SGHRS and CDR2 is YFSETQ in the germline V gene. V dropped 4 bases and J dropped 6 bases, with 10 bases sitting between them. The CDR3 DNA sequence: TGCGCCAGCAGCCGCGACAGCTCCGGGGAGCTGTTTTTT. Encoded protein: CASSRDSSGELFF.

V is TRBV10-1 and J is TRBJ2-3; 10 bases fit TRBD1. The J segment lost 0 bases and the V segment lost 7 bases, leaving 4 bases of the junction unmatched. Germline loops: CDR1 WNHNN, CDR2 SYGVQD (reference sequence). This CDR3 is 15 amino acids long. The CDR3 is CASTEGQGSTDTQYF. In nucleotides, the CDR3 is TGCGCCAGCACGGAGGGACAGGGGAGCACAGATACGCAGTATTTT.

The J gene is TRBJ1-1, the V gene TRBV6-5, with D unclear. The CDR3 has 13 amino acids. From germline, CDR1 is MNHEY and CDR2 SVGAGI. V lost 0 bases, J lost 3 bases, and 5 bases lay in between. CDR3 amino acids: CASSYSRHTEAFF. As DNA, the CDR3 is TGTGCCAGCAGTTACTCGCGGCACACTGAAGCTTTCTTT.

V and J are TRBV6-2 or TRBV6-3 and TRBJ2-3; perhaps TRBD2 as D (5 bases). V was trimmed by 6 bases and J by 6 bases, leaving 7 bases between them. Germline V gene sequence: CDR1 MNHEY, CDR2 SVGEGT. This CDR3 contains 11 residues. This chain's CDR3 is CASSQRDTQYF. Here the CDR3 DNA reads TGTGCCAGCAGCCAGCGGGATACGCAGTATTTT.

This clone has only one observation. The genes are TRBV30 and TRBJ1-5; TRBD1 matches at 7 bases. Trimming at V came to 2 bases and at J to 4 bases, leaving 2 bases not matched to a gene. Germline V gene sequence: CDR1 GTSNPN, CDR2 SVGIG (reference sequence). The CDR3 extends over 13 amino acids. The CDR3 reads CAWSYRGNQPQHF. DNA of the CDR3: TGTGCCTGGAGTTACAGGGGAAATCAGCCCCAGCATTTT. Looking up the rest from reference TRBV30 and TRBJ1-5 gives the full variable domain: SQTIHQWPATLVQPVGSPLSLECTVEGTSNPNLYWYRQAAGRGLQLLFYSVGIGQISSEVPQNLSASRPQDRQFILSSKKLLLSDSGFYLCAWSYRGNQPQHFGDGTRLSIL.

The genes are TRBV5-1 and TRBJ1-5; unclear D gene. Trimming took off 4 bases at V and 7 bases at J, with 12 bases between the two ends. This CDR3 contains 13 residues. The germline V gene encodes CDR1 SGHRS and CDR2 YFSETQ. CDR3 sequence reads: CASSKDGPQPQHF. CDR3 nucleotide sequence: TGCGCCAGCAGCAAGGACGGCCCCCAGCCCCAGCATTTT.

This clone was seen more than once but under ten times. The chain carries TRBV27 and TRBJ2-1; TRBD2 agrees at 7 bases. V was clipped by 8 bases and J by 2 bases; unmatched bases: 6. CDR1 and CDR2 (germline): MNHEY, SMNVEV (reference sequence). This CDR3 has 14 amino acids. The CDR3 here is CASGGDGTYNEQFF. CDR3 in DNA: TGTGCCAGCGGGGGGGACGGGACCTACAATGAGCAGTTCTTC.

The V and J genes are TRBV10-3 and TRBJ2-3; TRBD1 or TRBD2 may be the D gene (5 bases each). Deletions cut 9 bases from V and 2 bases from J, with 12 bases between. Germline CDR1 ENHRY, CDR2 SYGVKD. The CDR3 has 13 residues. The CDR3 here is CAIQRDLTDTQYF. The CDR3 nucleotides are TGTGCCATACAAAGGGACCTCACAGATACGCAGTATTTT.

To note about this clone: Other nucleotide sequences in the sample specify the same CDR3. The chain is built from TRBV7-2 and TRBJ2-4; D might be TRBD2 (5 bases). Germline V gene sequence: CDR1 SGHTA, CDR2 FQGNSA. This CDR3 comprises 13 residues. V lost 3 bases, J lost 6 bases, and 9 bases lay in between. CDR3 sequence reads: CASSFEGGNIQYF. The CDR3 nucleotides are TGTGCCAGCAGCTTTGAGGGCGGAAACATTCAGTACTTC.

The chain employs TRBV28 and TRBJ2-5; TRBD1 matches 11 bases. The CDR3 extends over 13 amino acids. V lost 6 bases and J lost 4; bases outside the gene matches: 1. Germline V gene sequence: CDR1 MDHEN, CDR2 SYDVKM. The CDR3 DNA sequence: TGTGCCAGCAGGGGACAGGGGGTAGAGACCCAGTACTTC. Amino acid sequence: CASRGQGVETQYF.

CDR3 protein: CAISTPGLSLAYTF. DNA for the CDR3: TGTGCCATCAGTACCCCGGGACTGAGCTTAGCTTACACCTTC. The chain recombines TRBV10-3 with TRBJ1-2; a possible D gene is TRBD1 (5 bases). This CDR3 contains 14 residues. With 5 bases removed from V and 11 bases from J, the gap between germline ends came to 21 bases. CDR1 is ENHRY, CDR2 SYGVKD, per germline.

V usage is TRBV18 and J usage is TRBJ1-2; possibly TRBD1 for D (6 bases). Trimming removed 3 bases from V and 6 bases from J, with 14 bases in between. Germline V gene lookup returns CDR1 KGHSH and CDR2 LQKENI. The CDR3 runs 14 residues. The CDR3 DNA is TGTGCCAGCTCACCCGCACAGGGAATGGATGGCTACACCTTC. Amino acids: CASSPAQGMDGYTF.

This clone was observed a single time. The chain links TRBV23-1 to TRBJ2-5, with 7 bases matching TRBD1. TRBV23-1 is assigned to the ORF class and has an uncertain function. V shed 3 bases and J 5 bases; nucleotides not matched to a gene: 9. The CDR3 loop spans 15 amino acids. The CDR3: CASSHPCTGDETQYF. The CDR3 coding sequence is TGCGCCAGCAGTCACCCCTGTACAGGGGATGAGACCCAGTACTTC.

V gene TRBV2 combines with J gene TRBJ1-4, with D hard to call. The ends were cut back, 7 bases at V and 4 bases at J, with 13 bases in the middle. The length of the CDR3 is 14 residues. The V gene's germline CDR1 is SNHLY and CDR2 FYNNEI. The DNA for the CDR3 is TGTGCCAGCACCACTGGCGGGGTTAATGAAAAACTGTTTTTT. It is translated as CASTTGGVNEKLFF.